This section outlines one T cell receptor beta chain sequence together with its context. No antigen is known for it. These data belong to a study of OX40 agonist ivuxolimab in advanced cancers. The study, taken as a whole, reports: Partial responders dosed at 0.1-3.0 mg/kg displayed clonal expansion ranking among the lowest. Dosing at 0.1 to 3.0 mg/kg was accompanied by clonal expansion of CD4+ and CD8+ blood T cells by week 6.

The germline V gene has CDR1 SGHRS and CDR2 YFSETQ. The length of the CDR3 is 14 residues. Germline trimming cut 0 bases from V and 6 bases from J; bases unmatched to any gene: 3. Assay: immunoSEQ multiplex PCR; the TCRdb copy retains only in-frame clones and omits some. The repertoire holds approximately 100,000 clones, with around 90% as singletons. This sequence originates from an adult with an advanced solid tumor such as melanoma, head and neck, liver or kidney cancer. This sequence joins TRBV5-1 and TRBJ1-2, with 9 bases fitting TRBD1. Specimen: CD4+ or CD8+ T cells sorted from blood, collected in a trial of the OX40 agonist ivuxolimab. In DNA form, the CDR3 reads TGCGCCAGCAGCTTGGGGACAGGGGTACATGGCTACACCTTC. This translates into CASSLGTGVHGYTF.